The 25 T cell receptor beta chains listed next were all sequenced from one sample in a study of CD8 T cells in ankylosing spondylitis. The antigens for these receptors are not known. TCRdb re-called the 5' RACE reads with MiXCR, one entry per CDR3 protein. The repertoire holds 450,000 or so distinct CDR3 sequences, more than 25% seen once, with 0.89% in the top ten. Notes on the study in general: Several highly homologous variants made up a TCR beta motif that seemed to typify ankylosing spondylitis blood.

Material: blood, either unsorted or a sorted T cell fraction (not recorded which). All receptors derive from a male donor with ankylosing spondylitis.

V and J are TRBV4-2 and TRBJ2-2, with 7 positions matching TRBD2. CDR1 is LGHNA, CDR2 YNFKEQ, per germline. With V trimmed by 6 bases and J by 3 bases, 13 bases remained unmatched. The CDR3 is 17 residues long. The CDR3 bases are TGTGCCAGCAGGGGAGGGGTGCGGGAGTACGACACCGGGGAGCTGTTTTTT. The encoded protein is CASRGGVREYDTGELFF.

CDR3 loop: CAISVASTDTQYF. Here the CDR3 DNA reads TGTGCCATCAGCGTAGCGAGCACAGATACGCAGTATTTT. V and J are TRBV10-3 and TRBJ2-3; a weak D match, TRBD2 (5 bases). This CDR3 region has 13 residues. The germline gives CDR1 ENHRY, CDR2 SYGVKD. V was pared by 6 bases and J by 0 bases, with 7 bases between.

In its sample, this clonotype was seen a few times. V is TRBV7-8 and J is TRBJ2-5; D is unclear. Per the germline V gene, CDR1 is SGHVS and CDR2 is FQNEAQ. The CDR3 consists of 15 residues. The germline V and J ends were trimmed by 4 bases and 5 bases, with 17 bases remaining between them. CDR3 residues: CASSYRPRSRETQYF. CDR3 sequence (DNA): TGTGCCAGCAGCTACCGCCCCAGGTCACGGGAGACCCAGTACTTC. The entire variable domain, with the rest obtained from reference TRBV7-8 and TRBJ2-5, is as follows: GAGVSQSPRYKVAKRGQDVALRCDPISGHVSLFWYQQALGQGPEFLTYFQNEAQLDKSGLPSDRFFAERPEGSVSTLKIQRTQQEDSAVYLCASSYRPRSRETQYFGPGTRLLVL.

The chain carries TRBV11-3 and TRBJ1-4, with D tentatively TRBD1 (6 bases). Germline-derived CDR1 and CDR2 are SGHNT and YENEEA. Trimming took off 3 bases at V and 5 bases at J, with 10 bases between the two ends. The CDR3 runs to 14 residues. CDR3 residues: CASSLGHLNEKLFF. In nucleotides, the CDR3 is TGTGCCAGCAGCTTGGGACACCTAAATGAAAAACTGTTTTTT. The whole variable domain, remainder taken from reference TRBV11-3 and TRBJ1-4, is EAGVVQSPRYKIIEKKQPVAFWCNPISGHNTLYWYLQNLGQGPELLIRYENEEAVDDSQLPKDRFSAERLKGVDSTLKIQPAELGDSAVYLCASSLGHLNEKLFFGSGTQLSVL.

This clonotype was seen only a few times. The rearrangement uses TRBV30 and TRBJ2-3; either TRBD1 or TRBD2 may fit D (5 bases each). This CDR3 spans 16 amino acids. Germline V gene lookup returns CDR1 GTSNPN and CDR2 SVGIG (reference sequence). The V gene lost 5 bases and the J gene lost 0 bases, with 18 bases spanning the gap. In DNA form, the CDR3 reads TGTGCCTGGTACCAATACCGGGACGGAAGCACAGATACGCAGTATTTT. Protein product: CAWYQYRDGSTDTQYF.

This clonotype occurred a few times. The rearrangement links TRBV24-1 to TRBJ2-3, with 10 bases that match TRBD1. V was pared by 2 bases and J by 3 bases, with 7 bases of the junction left unmatched. Germline CDR1 reads KGHDR; CDR2 reads SFDVKD. This CDR3 region has 17 residues. CDR3 nucleotides: TGTGCCACCAGTGATTCGGGGACAGGGGCGATAACAGATACGCAGTATTTT. Residues: CATSDSGTGAITDTQYF.

This clonotype showed up just a few times. This chain connects TRBV19 to TRBJ2-2; D gene uncertain. Germline CDR1 LNHDA, CDR2 SQIVND (reference sequence). The CDR3 contains 13 residues. The V end lost 3 bases, the J end lost 1 base, and 3 bases lay between the germline ends. The CDR3 protein is CASSIQNTGELFF. CDR3 in DNA: TGTGCCAGTAGTATCCAGAACACCGGGGAGCTGTTTTTT.

The chain combines TRBV27 with TRBJ1-2; D remains ambiguous. The CDR3 length is 14 residues. The germline gives CDR1 MNHEY, CDR2 SMNVEV (reference sequence). Trimming pared 1 base from V and 5 bases from J, leaving 11 bases between. The CDR3 nucleotides are TGTGCCAGCAGTTTATTCGGGGAGGGATATGGCTACACCTTC. Translating gives CASSLFGEGYGYTF.

The CDR3, as DNA: TGCAGTGCTCCAAAAGCGGCTAGCACAGATACGCAGTATTTT. Protein product: CSAPKAASTDTQYF. The chain employs TRBV20-1 and TRBJ2-3, with a tentative D call TRBD2 (5 bases). The germline CDR1 and CDR2 sequences are DFQATT and SNEGSKA (reference sequence). With 5 bases removed from V and 0 bases from J, the gap between germline ends came to 12 bases. The CDR3 runs 14 residues.

V usage is TRBV29-1 and J usage is TRBJ2-2; 13 nucleotides agree with TRBD2. With V trimmed by 7 bases and J by 1 base, 9 bases remained unmatched. This CDR3 contains 17 residues. Germline V gives CDR1 SQVTM, CDR2 ANQGSEA. The CDR3 coding sequence is TGCAGCGGGTCCTTAACTAGCGGGAGGGGGAACACCGGGGAGCTGTTTTTT. Translation: CSGSLTSGRGNTGELFF.

The table lists this clonotype with a few counts. This sequence joins TRBV3-1 and TRBJ2-2; 13 nucleotides match TRBD2. Trimming cost V 4 bases and J 7 bases; bases outside gene matches: 6. The length of the CDR3 is 16 residues. From germline, CDR1 is LGHDT and CDR2 YNNKEL (reference sequence). The CDR3 nucleotides are TGTGCCAGCAGCCTTGGACTAGCGGGAGCCGGCGGGGAGCTGTTTTTT. This codes for CASSLGLAGAGGELFF.

J is TRBJ2-2 and V is TRBV18; no clear D. CDR3 length: 16 amino acids. Germline CDR1 is KGHSH and CDR2 is LQKENI. V lost 3 bases to trimming and J lost 0 bases, with 11 bases between them. CDR3 loop: CASSPTATTNTGELFF. The CDR3 nucleotides read TGTGCCAGCTCACCTACGGCCACAACGAACACCGGGGAGCTGTTTTTT.

On this clonotype: The CDR3 ends on some other residue instead of the conserved phenylalanine or tryptophan, so this is likely a read error. The DNA is omitted, as the CDR3 cannot be located on it reliably, and the CDR3 follows TCRdb's listing. This chain joins TRBV7-7 and TRBJ1-2. The CDR3 totals 14 residues, both ends included. Per the germline V gene, CDR1 is SSHAT and CDR2 is FNYEAQ (reference sequence). CDR3: CASRKGEVRLMPNS.

This sequence joins TRBV25-1 and TRBJ1-2, with D possibly matching TRBD1 (6 bases). The V gene lost 5 bases and the J gene lost 8 bases, with 18 bases spanning the gap. The CDR3 totals 14 residues. In germline, CDR1 is MGHDK, CDR2 SYGVNS. The CDR3 sequence is CASSTGMPNIGYTF. As DNA, the CDR3 is TGTGCCAGCAGTACAGGGATGCCTAATATCGGCTACACCTTC.

The genes are TRBV7-9 and TRBJ1-5, with D unresolved. The CDR3 extends over 14 amino acids. V lost 4 bases, J lost 8 bases, and 15 bases lay in between. Germline V gene sequence: CDR1 SEHNR, CDR2 FQNEAQ (reference sequence). In DNA form, the CDR3 reads TGTGCCAGCAGCTCGACCAATGGGGTTGAGCCCCAGCATTTT. This codes for CASSSTNGVEPQHF.

This clonotype has a count of ten or more. V and J are TRBV29-1 and TRBJ2-3; D is undetermined. V lost 5 bases and J lost 1, with 4 bases in between. Germline loops: CDR1 SQVTM, CDR2 ANQGSEA. The CDR3 contains 11 residues. CDR3 sequence reads: CSVRGTDTQYF. In DNA form, the CDR3 reads TGCAGCGTTAGAGGCACAGATACGCAGTATTTT.

This clonotype turned up a few times. The J gene is TRBJ1-5, the V gene TRBV7-2; no firm D call. V gave up 1 base and J gave up 3 bases, with 10 bases separating them. The length of the CDR3 is 15 residues. Per germline, CDR1 SGHTA and CDR2 FQGNSA. The CDR3 sequence: CASSLVVGNNQPQHF. The CDR3 nucleotides are TGTGCCAGCAGCTTAGTGGTAGGGAACAATCAGCCCCAGCATTTT. The entire variable domain, with the rest obtained from reference TRBV7-2 and TRBJ1-5, is as follows: GAGVSQSPSNKVTEKGKDVELRCDPISGHTALYWYRQSLGQGLEFLIYFQGNSAPDKSGLPSDRFSAERTGGSVSTLTIQRTQQEDSAVYLCASSLVVGNNQPQHFGDGTRLSIL.

Only a few counts were recorded for this clonotype. The DNA for the CDR3 is TGTGCCAGCAGATACTCAGGGGCGCCCGGAAACACCATATATTTT. Protein sequence: CASRYSGAPGNTIYF. This chain uses TRBV3-1 with TRBJ1-3; D possibly corresponds to TRBD1 (6 bases). Germline CDR1 is LGHDT and CDR2 is YNNKEL (reference sequence). V was cut by 6 bases and J by 4 bases, with 16 bases left in between. This CDR3 is 15 amino acids long.

This clonotype turned up a few times. The DNA is omitted, as the CDR3 cannot be located on it reliably, and the CDR3 follows TCRdb's listing. The chain combines TRBV12-3 or TRBV12-4 with TRBJ2-5; the table assigns TRBD1, which was not confirmed against the DNA. Ends included, the CDR3 has 15 residues. The chain's CDR3 is CASSFLAGVAETQYF.

This clonotype was seen just once. The chain employs TRBV5-4 and TRBJ2-3, with 7 bases identical to TRBD1. Germline V gene sequence: CDR1 SGHNT, CDR2 YYREEE (reference sequence). CDR3 length: 15 amino acids. J was trimmed by 4 bases and V by 1 base; bases with no gene match: 6. The CDR3, as DNA: TGTGCCAGCAGCTTGCTCCCTCAGGGGGCAGATACGCAGTATTTT. It specifies CASSLLPQGADTQYF.

V is TRBV7-2 and J is TRBJ2-7; D may be TRBD2 (5 bases). The CDR3 sequence is 13 residues long. The germline CDR1 and CDR2 sequences are SGHTA and FQGNSA. V shed 6 bases and J shed 0 bases, with 9 bases lying between them. The CDR3 DNA reads TGTGCCAGCAGGGGAGCGAGCTCCTACGAGCAGTACTTC. This gives the protein CASRGASSYEQYF.

The rearrangement uses TRBV7-8 and TRBJ2-5; 7 nucleotides align to TRBD1. CDR3 length: 17 residues. The germline V gene encodes CDR1 SGHVS and CDR2 FQNEAQ. The V gene end was trimmed by 5 bases and the J gene end by 7 bases; junction bases not matched to a gene: 19. The DNA for the CDR3 is TGTGCCAGCAGCAAAAACCGAAACAGGGGCCCCTCTTGGACCCAGTACTTC. Translating gives CASSKNRNRGPSWTQYF.

J is TRBJ2-6 and V is TRBV4-1; tentative D call: TRBD1 (5 bases). The germline gives CDR1 MGHRA, CDR2 YSYEKL. The CDR3 runs 18 residues. The V gene lost 0 bases and the J gene lost 2 bases, with 14 bases spanning the gap. The CDR3 region has the DNA TGCGCCAGCAGCCAAGAGGGTGGGAAAGGGGCTGGGGCCAACGTCCTGACTTTC. Amino acid sequence: CASSQEGGKGAGANVLTF.

This clonotype was picked up one time. The V call is TRBV24-1, the J call TRBJ1-2; TRBD1 aligns across 7 bases. The CDR3 contains 16 residues. V lost 4 bases, J lost 0 bases, and 7 bases stayed unmatched. Germline V gene data show CDR1 as KGHDR and CDR2 as SFDVKD. The CDR3 coding sequence is TGTGCCACCAGTGACCGGAGGACAGGCCCTAACTATGGCTACACCTTC. Encoded protein: CATSDRRTGPNYGYTF.

This clonotype came up a few times. V is TRBV29-1 and J is TRBJ2-6; D is unclear. CDR1 is SQVTM, CDR2 ANQGSEA, per germline. V was clipped by 4 bases and J by 3 bases, with 4 bases between them. CDR3 length: 12 residues. Here the CDR3 DNA reads TGCAGCGTTGGGTTTGGGGCCAACGTCCTGACTTTC. It codes for CSVGFGANVLTF. Together with reference TRBV29-1 and TRBJ2-6, the CDR3 gives the full variable domain: SAVISQKPSRDICQRGTSLTIQCQVDSQVTMMFWYRQQPGQSLTLIATANQGSEATYESGFVIDKFPISRPNLTFSTLTVSNMSPEDSSIYLCSVGFGANVLTFGAGSRLTVL.